This TCR beta chain was profiled in a study of vaccination and CD4 T cells after COVID-19. Overall study context: Post-vaccine specimens were obtained a median about 69 days after dose two (range 14 to 241).

Noted treatment: approximately 9-day PBMC culture with coronavirus spike peptide pools or control peptides (ViraFEST assay). Via ViraFEST, peptide pools expanded antigen-specific T cells before TCR sequencing. The Oncomine TCR Beta short-read assay sequenced DNA from cultured CD4+ T cells. From the PCR reads, TCRdb called clonotypes with MiXCR, one entry per CDR3 protein. The data contain 20,000 to 30,000 distinct CDR3 sequences, around three fifths of them singletons. Concerning this clonotype: What it binds is not known.

Overall study results and limits: Vaccine-specific clones in convalescent patients were spike mono-reactive in 304 of 307 cases.

The CDR3 has 17 amino acids. After removal of 3 bases from V and 4 bases from J, the junction contained 7 bases not matched to a gene. CDR1 is SGHTA and CDR2 is FQGNSA in the germline V gene. This chain uses TRBV7-2 with TRBJ2-1, with TRBD2 identical over 12 bases. This TCR was sampled from a human donor who had recovered from COVID-19. Sequencing was done on a sample of CD4+ T cells from blood, cultured in vitro. Here the CDR3 reads CASSFRASGREYNEQFF. The CDR3 bases are TGTGCCAGCAGCTTCAGGGCTAGCGGGAGGGAATACAATGAGCAGTTCTTC. The full variable domain, in which reference TRBV7-2 and TRBJ2-1 provide the parts outside the CDR3, is GAGVSQSPSNKVTEKGKDVELRCDPISGHTALYWYRQSLGQGLEFLIYFQGNSAPDKSGLPSDRFSAERTGGSVSTLTIQRTQQEDSAVYLCASSFRASGREYNEQFFGPGTRLTVL.